The sequence of this TCR beta chain was determined in a study of early T cells in non-severe SARS-CoV-2 infection. Study summary: Whole-blood bulk RNA, unsorted, was sequenced, and chains were unpaired.

The CDR3 contains 14 residues. Germline V gives CDR1 MDHEN, CDR2 SYDVKM. Trimming shortened V by 6 bases and J by 2 bases, and 13 bases separated the two germline ends. Each CDR3 protein is one row after TCRdb ran MiXCR on the 5' RACE reads. Of tens of thousands of distinct CDR3 sequences listed, roughly 10% are singletons. This clonotype was seen many times. This clonotype was obtained from an adult who was a healthcare worker with PCR-confirmed SARS-CoV-2 infection or an uninfected control (not recorded which). Input material: whole blood. The rearrangement uses TRBV28 and TRBJ1-1, with D uncertain. The CDR3 spells CASSPADSNTEAFF. CDR3 DNA: TGTGCCAGCAGCCCGGCCGATTCAAACACTGAAGCTTTCTTT.